This TCR beta chain was retrieved from a study of molecular identifiers for immune sequencing clone quantification. TCRdb passed the PCR reads through MiXCR, listing each CDR3 protein once. The sample holds just under 650,000 distinct CDR3 sequences, about 20% seen once. Germline assignment: CDR1 SGDLS and CDR2 YYNGEE. V shed 6 bases and J 4 bases; nucleotides not matched to a gene: 11. The CDR3 has 16 amino acids. This clonotype was picked up a small number of times. Sequencing used naive CD8+ T cells from blood, with Jurkat cell RNA spiked in. The subset: FACS-sorted CD8+CD4-CCR7+CD45RA+ naive T cells. The chain couples TRBV9 to TRBJ2-1; the match to TRBD2 covers 9 bases. This sequence originates from a human donor in good health. Some libraries in this study had Jurkat cell RNA spiked in. The CDR3 sequence: CASNLAGQPEYNEQFF. The CDR3 DNA is TGTGCCAGCAATCTAGCGGGACAGCCGGAATACAATGAGCAGTTCTTC.